The count of the clone carrying this T cell receptor (beta chain) is one. The sample comes from a study of blood T cell repertoires in COVID-19. About the study: The origin of the acute and convalescent COVID-19 samples was the United States, Italy and Spain. From T cells, B-cell-depleted T cells, or PBMCs came the material, which was cDNA or gDNA.

Original analysis: Reference gene primer amplification gave nucleated cell count estimates. Produced via immunoSEQ multiplex PCR; TCRdb's table is partial and in-frame only. V and J calls plus clone size are reproduced from that table; the DNA served to infer D and trimming. The table lists fewer than 200,000 clones, roughly nine tenths of them singletons. V lost 5 bases and J lost 8; bases outside the gene matches: 8. Germline CDR1 MNHEY, CDR2 SVGAGI. The CDR3 has 14 residues. Material for sequencing was peripheral blood. The clonotype was recovered from a man aged 18 to 29 who had recovered from COVID-19. The V and J genes are TRBV6-5 and TRBJ1-2; TRBD1 aligns across 10 bases. Here the CDR3 reads CASSKPGQGFGYTF. The CDR3 DNA reads as TGTGCCAGCAGTAAACCGGGACAGGGGTTCGGCTACACCTTC.